This T cell receptor beta chain appears in the sequencing data of a study of T cell responses to AZD1222 COVID-19 vaccine. This CDR3 is 15 amino acids long. V lost 0 bases and J lost 0, with 7 bases in between. CDR1 and CDR2 (germline): MNHEY, SVGAGI. The data were produced by immunoSEQ multiplex PCR, yet TCRdb's version contains in-frame clones alone and is incomplete. There are roughly 30,000 clones in the sample; roughly 74% occur only once, and approximately 4% lies in the top ten. The chain combines TRBV6-5 with TRBJ2-3; TRBD2 might be the D (5 bases). Sample: peripheral blood, taken 28 days after the second AZD1222 dose. This TCR was recovered from an adult who received the AZD1222 COVID-19 vaccine. In nucleotides, the CDR3 is TGTGCCAGCAGTTACTCTAGCGTAAGCACAGATACGCAGTATTTT. Translating gives CASSYSSVSTDTQYF.